The 13 T cell receptor beta chains reported below all come from one sample, sequenced in a study of T-cell reconstitution after alpha-beta-depleted transplantation in children. The TCRbeta library incorporated unique molecular identifiers. MiXCR, applied by TCRdb to the PCR reads, yields one record per CDR3 protein. The repertoire consists of about 210,000 distinct CDR3 sequences, with under 20% occurring once and the leading ten covering around 45%. The sequences come from PBMCs, mostly from graft donor cells, collected 360 days after TCRalphabeta/CD19-depleted stem cell transplant. The receptor set was obtained from a male patient aged 2-9 years who had a stem cell transplant for acute lymphoblastic leukemia, so the T cells may come from the graft donor.

In its sample, this clonotype was seen a few times. The chain links TRBV20-1 to TRBJ2-5; 8 bases map to TRBD1. From germline, CDR1 is DFQATT and CDR2 SNEGSKA (reference sequence). Trimming at V came to 3 bases and at J to 3 bases, leaving 3 bases not matched to a gene. The CDR3 contains 13 residues. The CDR3 loop is CSARDRVKETQYF. CDR3 DNA: TGCAGTGCTAGGGACAGGGTGAAAGAGACCCAGTACTTC.

This clonotype was counted a few times. The CDR3 bases are TGTGCCAGCAGAGGCCTGTACTACGAGCAGTACTTC. It specifies CASRGLYYEQYF. The chain has TRBV27 and TRBJ2-7, with D unclear. V lost 6 bases to trimming and J lost 3 bases, with 9 bases between them. This CDR3 has 12 amino acids. The germline CDR1 and CDR2 sequences are MNHEY and SMNVEV (reference sequence).

This clonotype was observed at least ten times. J is TRBJ2-2 and V is TRBV6-5; 8 nucleotides align to TRBD1. The germline CDR1 and CDR2 sequences are MNHEY and SVGAGI. The CDR3 runs 16 residues. The junction had 6 bases not matched to a gene; V was cut back by 2 bases and J by 4 bases. The CDR3 sequence is CASSYPTGVSTGELFF. The CDR3 DNA is TGTGCCAGCAGTTACCCGACAGGGGTGAGCACCGGGGAGCTGTTTTTT.

As concerns this clonotype: A clone one base away is much larger, so this may be a read error. The J gene is TRBJ1-1, the V gene TRBV12-3 or TRBV12-4; D uncertain. V was pared by 11 bases and J by 8 bases, with 21 bases between. This CDR3 has 13 amino acids. CDR3 amino acids: CAGIGRGGMEAFF. The CDR3 nucleotides read TGTGCCGGCATCGGGAGAGGCGGTATGGAAGCTTTCTTT.

The V and J genes are TRBV20-1 and TRBJ1-2; D is perhaps TRBD1 (6 bases). V was cut by 4 bases and J by 4 bases, with 16 bases left in between. CDR3 length: 14 residues. Germline CDR1 and CDR2: DFQATT and SNEGSKA (reference sequence). The CDR3 region has the DNA TGCAGTGCTAATAGACAGGCCCCAGGCTATGGCTACACCTTC. It translates to CSANRQAPGYGYTF.

The chain is built from TRBV18 and TRBJ2-7; 9 nucleotides line up with TRBD1. The V gene's germline CDR1 is KGHSH and CDR2 LQKENI. V shed 3 bases, J shed 2 bases, and the junction held 5 bases outside the gene matches. There are 15 residues in the CDR3. The CDR3 sequence: CASSPTTGGAYEQYF. The CDR3 DNA follows: TGTGCCAGCTCACCCACGACAGGGGGGGCCTACGAGCAGTACTTC. Combining the CDR3 with reference TRBV18 and TRBJ2-7 gives the whole variable domain NAGVMQNPRHLVRRRGQEARLRCSPMKGHSHVYWYRQLPEEGLKFMVYLQKENIIDESGMPKERFSAEFPKEGPSILRIQQVVRGDSAAYFCASSPTTGGAYEQYFGPGTRLTVT.

Here the CDR3 DNA reads TGTGCCAGCAGCCCCGACACCAGCAATCAGCCCCAGCATTTT. Encoded protein: CASSPDTSNQPQHF. V and J are TRBV6-9 and TRBJ1-5; D unresolved. Germline CDR1 and CDR2: MNHGY and SVAAGI. V was pared by 6 bases and J by 1 base, with 10 bases between. CDR3 size: 14 residues.

The chain uses TRBV29-1 and TRBJ2-5; D is ambiguous. This CDR3 has 14 amino acids. V lost 4 bases, J lost 4 bases, and 16 bases lay in between. The germline V gene encodes CDR1 SQVTM and CDR2 ANQGSEA. The CDR3 DNA sequence: TGCAGCGTTGGCCTAGTCGGGTCGATAGAGACCCAGTACTTC. This codes for CSVGLVGSIETQYF.

The chain has TRBV18 and TRBJ2-5, with D possibly being TRBD2 (5 bases). The CDR3 loop spans 15 amino acids. The germline gives CDR1 KGHSH, CDR2 LQKENI. V was pared by 1 base and J by 0 bases, with 9 bases between. In nucleotides, the CDR3 is TGTGCCAGCTCACCACGAGGGCCCAACCAAGAGACCCAGTACTTC. Its protein product is CASSPRGPNQETQYF.

V is TRBV11-2 and J is TRBJ2-5; TRBD2 aligns across 9 bases. Per germline, CDR1 SGHAT and CDR2 FQNNGV. This CDR3 has 16 amino acids. V was pared by 5 bases and J by 7 bases, with 14 bases of the junction left unmatched. The CDR3 sequence: CASSPPPAGGLGTQYF. The CDR3 region has the DNA TGTGCCAGCAGCCCACCACCAGCGGGGGGCTTAGGGACCCAGTACTTC.

This clonotype was counted only a few times. The chain employs TRBV11-1 and TRBJ2-1; 9 bases fit TRBD1. The CDR3 has 15 amino acids. After removal of 4 bases from V and 4 bases from J, the junction contained 5 bases not matched to a gene. Germline lookup yields CDR1 SGHAT and CDR2 FQDESV (reference sequence). The CDR3 DNA reads TGTGCCAGCAGCTGGGGACAGGGCCTTTACAATGAGCAGTTCTTC. Its protein is CASSWGQGLYNEQFF. The variable domain in full, completed from reference TRBV11-1 and TRBJ2-1, reads EAEVAQSPRYKITEKSQAVAFWCDPISGHATLYWYRQILGQGPELLVQFQDESVVDDSQLPKDRFSAERLKGVDSTLKIQPAELGDSAMYLCASSWGQGLYNEQFFGPGTRLTVL.

A few counts support this clonotype. The CDR3 protein is CASSYRGQGTNSPLHF. CDR3 nucleotide sequence: TGTGCCAGCAGCTACCGGGGACAGGGGACTAATTCACCCCTCCACTTT. This chain joins TRBV7-8 and TRBJ1-6; 10 bases agree with TRBD1. The CDR3 runs 16 residues. Per the germline V gene, CDR1 is SGHVS and CDR2 is FQNEAQ. V trimming: 4 bases; J trimming: 6 bases; junction bases outside the gene matches: 6.

This clonotype was counted a few times. The chain links TRBV7-9 to TRBJ2-5, with a possible D match to TRBD2 (6 bases). The V and J ends lost 5 bases and 4 bases respectively, with 17 bases between them. Germline V gives CDR1 SEHNR, CDR2 FQNEAQ (reference sequence). The CDR3 has 15 amino acids. The CDR3: CASSPPGTSGETQYF. DNA for the CDR3: TGTGCCAGCAGCCCGCCCGGGACTTCCGGAGAGACCCAGTACTTC.